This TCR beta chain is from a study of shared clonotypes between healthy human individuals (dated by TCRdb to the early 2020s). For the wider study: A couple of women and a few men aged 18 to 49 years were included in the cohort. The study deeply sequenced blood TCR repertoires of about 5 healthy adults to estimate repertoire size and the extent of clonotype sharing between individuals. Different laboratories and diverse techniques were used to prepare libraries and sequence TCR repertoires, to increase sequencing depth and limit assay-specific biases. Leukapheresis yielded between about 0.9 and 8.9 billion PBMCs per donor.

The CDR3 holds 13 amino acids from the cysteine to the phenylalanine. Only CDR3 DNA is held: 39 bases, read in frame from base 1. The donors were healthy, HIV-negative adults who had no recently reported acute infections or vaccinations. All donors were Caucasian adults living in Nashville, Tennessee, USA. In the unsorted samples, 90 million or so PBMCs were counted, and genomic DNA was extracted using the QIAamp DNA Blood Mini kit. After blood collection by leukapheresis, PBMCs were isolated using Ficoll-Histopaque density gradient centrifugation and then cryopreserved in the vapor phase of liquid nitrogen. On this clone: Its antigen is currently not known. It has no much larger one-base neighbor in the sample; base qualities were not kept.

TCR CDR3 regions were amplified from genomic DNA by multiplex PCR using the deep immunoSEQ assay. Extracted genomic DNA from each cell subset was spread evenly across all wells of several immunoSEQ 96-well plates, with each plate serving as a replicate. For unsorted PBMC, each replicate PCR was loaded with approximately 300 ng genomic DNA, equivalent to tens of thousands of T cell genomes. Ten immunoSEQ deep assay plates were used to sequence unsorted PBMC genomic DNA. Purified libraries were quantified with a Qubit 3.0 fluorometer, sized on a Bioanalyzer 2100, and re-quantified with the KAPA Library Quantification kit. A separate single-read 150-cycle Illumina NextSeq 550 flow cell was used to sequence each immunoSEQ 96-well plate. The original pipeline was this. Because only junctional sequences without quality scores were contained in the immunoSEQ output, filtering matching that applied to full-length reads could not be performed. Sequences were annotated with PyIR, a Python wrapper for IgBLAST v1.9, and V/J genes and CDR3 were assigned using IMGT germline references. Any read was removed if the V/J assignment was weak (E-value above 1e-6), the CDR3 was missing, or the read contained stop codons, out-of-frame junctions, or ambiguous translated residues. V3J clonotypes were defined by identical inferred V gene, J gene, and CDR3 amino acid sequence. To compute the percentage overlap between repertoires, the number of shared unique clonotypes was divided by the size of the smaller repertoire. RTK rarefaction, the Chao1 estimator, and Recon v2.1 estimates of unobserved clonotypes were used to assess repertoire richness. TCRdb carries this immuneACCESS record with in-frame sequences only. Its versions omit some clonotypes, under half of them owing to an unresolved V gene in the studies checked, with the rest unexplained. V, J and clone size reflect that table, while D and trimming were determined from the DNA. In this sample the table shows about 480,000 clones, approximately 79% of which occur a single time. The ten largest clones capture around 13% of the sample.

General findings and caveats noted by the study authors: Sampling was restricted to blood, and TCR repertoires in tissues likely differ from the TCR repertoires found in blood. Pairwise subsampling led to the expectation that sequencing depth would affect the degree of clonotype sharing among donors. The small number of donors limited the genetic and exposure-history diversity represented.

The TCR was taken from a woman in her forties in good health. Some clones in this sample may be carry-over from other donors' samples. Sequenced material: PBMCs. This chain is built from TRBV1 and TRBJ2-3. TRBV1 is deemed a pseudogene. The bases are TGCACCAGCAGCCAAGGAACCACAGATACGCAGTATTTT. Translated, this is CTSSQGTTDTQYF.